These T cell receptor beta chains were read from a single sample in a study of T cell responses to AZD1222 COVID-19 vaccine. Assay: immunoSEQ multiplex PCR; the TCRdb copy retains only in-frame clones and omits some. This table holds some 120,000 clones, 75% to 95% found once. The input for sequencing was peripheral blood, taken 28 days after the second dose of the MenACWY control vaccine. The receptors derive from an adult who received the MenACWY meningococcal vaccine as a control. The CDR3 runs from the conserved cysteine through the conserved F or W. Each record gives: J gene, V gene, D gene, clone size, CDR3 protein, CDR3 DNA. D genes are given only for firm matches. A row's size may be missing; if present it is once, few, many or a size class.

TRBJ2-5 | TRBV6-5 | NA | NA | CASTAGAETQYF | TGTGCCAGCACCGCGGGGGCCGAGACCCAGTACTTC
TRBJ1-6 | TRBV27 | NA | NA | CASRGAGPSYNSPLHF | TGTGCCAGCAGGGGGGCAGGTCCCTCCTATAATTCACCCCTCCACTTT
TRBJ2-2 | TRBV5-5 | TRBD1 | NA | CASSKTGGAGTGELFF | TGTGCCAGCAGTAAGACAGGGGGCGCGGGAACCGGGGAGCTGTTTTTT
TRBJ2-5 | TRBV6-5 | TRBD1 | NA | CASSYSAGQGSETQYF | TGTGCCAGCAGTTACTCTGCGGGACAGGGGAGTGAGACCCAGTACTTC
TRBJ1-3 | TRBV18 | NA | NA | CASSPLDSGSGNTIYF | TGTGCCAGCTCACCCCTGGACTCTGGATCTGGAAACACCATATATTTT
TRBJ2-4 | TRBV27 | TRBD2 | NA | CASRRENAKNIQYF | TGTGCCAGCAGGCGGGAGAACGCCAAAAACATTCAGTACTTC
TRBJ2-3 | TRBV2 | NA | once | CASRLSTDTQYF | TGTGCCAGCAGGCTTAGCACAGATACGCAGTATTTT
TRBJ1-5 | TRBV28 | TRBD1 | NA | CASSSTGVSNQPQHF | TGTGCCAGCAGTTCTACAGGGGTTAGCAATCAGCCCCAGCATTTT
TRBJ1-1 | TRBV5-1 | NA | NA | CASSSPDMNTEAFF | TGCGCCAGCAGCTCCCCCGACATGAACACTGAAGCTTTCTTT
TRBJ2-5 | TRBV6-5 | TRBD2 | NA | CASGVAGPLQETQYF | TGTGCCAGCGGGGTAGCGGGGCCCCTACAAGAGACCCAGTACTTC
TRBJ1-1 | TRBV12-3/TRBV12-4 | NA | NA | CASSLTVTEAFF | TGTGCCAGCAGTTTGACAGTCACTGAAGCTTTCTTT
TRBJ2-3 | TRBV6-5 | NA | NA | CASSIGGADADTQYF | TGTGCCAGCAGCATTGGGGGGGCAGACGCAGATACGCAGTATTTT
TRBJ2-5 | TRBV6-5 | TRBD2 | NA | CASSLLAGGQETQYF | TGTGCCAGCAGCTTACTAGCGGGGGGGCAAGAGACCCAGTACTTC
TRBJ2-1 | TRBV2 | NA | NA | CASASKRYNEQFF | TGTGCCAGCGCTAGCAAAAGATACAATGAGCAGTTCTTC
TRBJ2-7 | TRBV28 | TRBD2 | NA | CASRSSGISYEQYF | TGTGCCAGCAGATCTAGCGGAATCAGCTACGAGCAGTACTTC
TRBJ2-1 | TRBV9 | TRBD2 | NA | CASSGSGNAYNELFF | TGTGCCAGCAGCGGGAGCGGGAACGCTTACAATGAGCTGTTCTTC
TRBJ2-3 | TRBV27 | TRBD2 | NA | CASSRTGTSGGPSTDTQYF | TGTGCCAGCAGTCGAACCGGGACTAGCGGGGGACCAAGCACAGATACGCAGTATTTT
TRBJ1-6 | TRBV6-2/TRBV6-3 | NA | NA | CASSSWSPYNSPLHF | TGTGCCAGCAGTTCATGGAGTCCCTATAATTCACCCCTCCACTTT
TRBJ2-4 | TRBV19 | NA | NA | CASHPPGSKNIQYF | TGTGCCAGTCACCCTCCCGGGTCCAAAAACATTCAGTACTTC
TRBJ2-3 | TRBV27 | NA | NA | CASSLSKGWGTDTQYF | TGTGCCAGCAGTTTATCGAAAGGTTGGGGCACAGATACGCAGTATTTT
TRBJ1-1 | TRBV7-9 | NA | NA | CASKTTLANTEAFF | TGTGCCAGCAAGACAACGTTAGCGAACACTGAAGCTTTCTTT
TRBJ2-1 | TRBV3-1/TRBV3-2 | NA | NA | CASSYRQVYNEQFF | TGTGCCAGCAGCTATAGACAGGTTTACAATGAGCAGTTCTTC
TRBJ2-1 | TRBV6-4 | NA | NA | CASSDSVNNEQFF | TGTGCCAGCAGTGACTCGGTGAACAATGAGCAGTTCTTC
TRBJ1-6 | TRBV6-2/TRBV6-3 | NA | NA | CASSYGGTLLNSPLHF | TGTGCCAGCAGTTACGGGGGGACACTCCTTAATTCACCCCTCCACTTT
TRBJ2-7 | TRBV11-2 | NA | NA | CASSSRQTSRAYEQYF | TGTGCCAGCAGCTCGAGACAAACTTCTAGAGCCTACGAGCAGTACTTC
TRBJ1-2 | TRBV5-4 | NA | NA | CASSLVGQSYGYTF | TGTGCCAGCAGCTTGGTAGGACAGAGCTATGGCTACACCTTC
TRBJ1-3 | TRBV19 | NA | NA | CASSQQLQATIYF | TGTGCCAGTAGTCAGCAACTTCAGGCCACCATATATTTT
TRBJ2-1 | TRBV2 | TRBD1 | NA | CASRRRQGSGSYNEQFF | TGTGCCAGCAGAAGGAGACAGGGGAGTGGATCCTACAATGAGCAGTTCTTC
TRBJ2-5 | TRBV29-1 | NA | NA | CSVEGDWQETQYF | TGCAGCGTTGAAGGGGACTGGCAAGAGACCCAGTACTTC
TRBJ1-5 | TRBV15 | TRBD1 | NA | CATSRGYTGGQPQHF | TGTGCCACCAGCAGAGGTTATACAGGGGGCCAGCCCCAGCATTTT
TRBJ1-2 | TRBV19 | NA | NA | CASSIDLNYGYTF | TGTGCCAGTAGTATAGATCTGAACTATGGCTACACCTTC
TRBJ1-1 | TRBV7-8 | TRBD1 | NA | CASRPSGTGVRAEAFF | TGTGCCAGCAGACCGTCCGGGACAGGGGTAAGAGCTGAAGCTTTCTTT
TRBJ2-3 | TRBV25-1 | NA | NA | CASNGFRGNTDTQYF | TGTGCCAGCAACGGGTTTCGGGGAAACACAGATACGCAGTATTTT
TRBJ1-1 | TRBV18 | NA | NA | CASSPSRLPMNTEAFF | TGTGCCAGCTCACCCTCTCGACTGCCCATGAACACTGAAGCTTTCTTT
TRBJ2-1 | TRBV28 | TRBD2 | NA | CASSQSGKAGRNEQFF | TGTGCCAGCAGCCAGTCGGGAAAAGCGGGAAGGAATGAGCAGTTCTTC
TRBJ1-5 | TRBV4-2 | NA | once | CASSQEGGRSNQPQHF | TGTGCCAGCAGCCAAGAAGGAGGACGGAGCAATCAGCCCCAGCATTTT
TRBJ1-6 | TRBV19 | NA | NA | CASTERGQTTNSPLHF | TGTGCCAGTACCGAGCGGGGGCAGACCACTAATTCACCCCTCCACTTT
TRBJ2-7 | TRBV27 | TRBD2 | NA | CASSSGTSGYEQYF | TGTGCCAGCAGTTCCGGGACTAGCGGCTACGAGCAGTACTTC
TRBJ2-3 | TRBV18 | NA | NA | CASSPRTIPRTDTQYF | TGTGCCAGCTCACCACGGACTATCCCCCGCACAGATACGCAGTATTTT
TRBJ1-2 | TRBV7-2 | NA | NA | CASSESSLMRGYFYGYTF | TGTGCCAGCAGTGAATCGAGTCTCATGCGGGGGTACTTCTATGGCTACACCTTC
TRBJ2-3 | TRBV18 | NA | NA | CASSPTLGGSTDTQYF | TGTGCCAGCTCACCAACGCTAGGGGGGAGCACAGATACGCAGTATTTT
TRBJ2-3 | TRBV11-3 | NA | NA | CASSPTTFTDTQYF | TGTGCCAGCAGCCCCACAACCTTCACAGATACGCAGTATTTT
TRBJ1-3 | TRBV7-6 | NA | NA | CASSLGQQNTIYF | TGTGCCAGCAGCTTAGGACAGCAAAACACCATATATTTT
TRBJ1-2 | TRBV2 | TRBD1 | NA | CASRGQGDGYTF | TGTGCCAGCAGGGGACAGGGTGATGGCTACACCTTC
TRBJ2-2 | TRBV7-6 | NA | NA | CASRGLNTGELFF | TGTGCCAGCAGGGGGCTAAACACCGGGGAGCTGTTTTTT
TRBJ1-1 | TRBV5-1 | TRBD1 | NA | CASSLQPGQGNTEAFF | TGCGCCAGCAGCTTACAGCCGGGACAGGGGAACACTGAAGCTTTCTTT